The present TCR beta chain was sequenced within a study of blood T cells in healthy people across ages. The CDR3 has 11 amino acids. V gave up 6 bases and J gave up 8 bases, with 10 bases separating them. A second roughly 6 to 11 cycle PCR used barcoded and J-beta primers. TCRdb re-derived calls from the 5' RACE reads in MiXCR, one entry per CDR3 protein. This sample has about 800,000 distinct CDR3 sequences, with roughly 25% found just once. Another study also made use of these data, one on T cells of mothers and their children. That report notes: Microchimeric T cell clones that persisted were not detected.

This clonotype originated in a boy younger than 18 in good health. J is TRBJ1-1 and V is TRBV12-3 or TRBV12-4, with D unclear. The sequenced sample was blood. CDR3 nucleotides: TGTGCCAGCAGCATAGGAGCGGAAGCTTTCTTT. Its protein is CASSIGAEAFF.